This T cell receptor (beta chain) was profiled in a study of blood T cell repertoires in COVID-19. Study-wide context: Some COVID-19 samples were acute and others convalescent; all came from the United States, Italy and Spain. Sample material is recorded as cDNA or gDNA derived from T cells, B-cell-depleted T cells, or PBMCs.

In the study's own analysis: Using reference gene primer amplification, nucleated cell counts were estimated. Using immunoSEQ multiplex PCR, the repertoire was profiled, and TCRdb retains in-frame clones only, with some absent. V and J calls and clone size follow that table, whereas D and trimming were derived from the DNA. The data show about 200,000 clones, with over 70% seen just once and 7.5% to 9% held by the top ten. The CDR3 loop spans 14 amino acids. The V and J ends lost 11 bases and 3 bases respectively, with 17 bases between them. This sequence was found in a woman of 80 years or more with acute or convalescent COVID-19. V is TRBV6-7 and J is TRBJ1-5, with D maybe TRBD1 (5 bases). TRBV6-7 is known as an ORF, though its function is uncertain. Input material: peripheral blood. The DNA of the CDR3 is TGTGCCGGTGCTCTGGGGGGAGACAATCAGCCCCAGCATTTT. Protein product: CAGALGGDNQPQHF.